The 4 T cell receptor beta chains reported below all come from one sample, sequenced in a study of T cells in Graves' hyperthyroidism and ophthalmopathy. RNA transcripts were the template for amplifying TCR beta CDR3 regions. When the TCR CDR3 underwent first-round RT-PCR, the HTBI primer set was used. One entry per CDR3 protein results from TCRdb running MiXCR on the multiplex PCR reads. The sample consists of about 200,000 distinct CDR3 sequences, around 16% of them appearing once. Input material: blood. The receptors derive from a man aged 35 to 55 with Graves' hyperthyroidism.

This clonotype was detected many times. The DNA of the CDR3 is TGTGCCAGCAGCCCCCTCGGGGGGGGCAGAGATGGCTACACCTTC. Translating it yields CASSPLGGGRDGYTF. V is TRBV7-2 and J is TRBJ1-2; D is perhaps TRBD1 (6 bases). This CDR3 has 15 amino acids. Germline loops: CDR1 SGHTA, CDR2 FQGNSA. V was trimmed by 5 bases and J by 6 bases, leaving 19 bases between them.

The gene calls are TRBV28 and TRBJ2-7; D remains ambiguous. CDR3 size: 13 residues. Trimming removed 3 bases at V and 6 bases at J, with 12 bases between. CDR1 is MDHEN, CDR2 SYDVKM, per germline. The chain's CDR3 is CASSLGRVREQYF. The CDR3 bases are TGTGCCAGCAGTTTGGGTAGGGTACGCGAGCAGTACTTC.

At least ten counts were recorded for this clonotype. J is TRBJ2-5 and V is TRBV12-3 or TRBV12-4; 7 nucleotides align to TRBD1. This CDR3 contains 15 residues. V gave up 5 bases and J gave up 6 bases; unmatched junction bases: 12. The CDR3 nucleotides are TGTGCCAGCAGTCCCTCTCGAGGGGGCGAGAAGACCCAGTACTTC. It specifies CASSPSRGGEKTQYF.

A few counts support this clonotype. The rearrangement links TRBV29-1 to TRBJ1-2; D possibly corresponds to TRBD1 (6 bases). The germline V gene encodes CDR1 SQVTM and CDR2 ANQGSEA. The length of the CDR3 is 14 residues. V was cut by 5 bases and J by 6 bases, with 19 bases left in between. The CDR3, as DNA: TGCAGCGTTCCAACACAGGGATATGGCGATGGCTACACCTTC. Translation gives CSVPTQGYGDGYTF.